The 12 T cell receptor beta chains listed next were all sequenced from one sample in a study of blood T cells in healthy people across ages. Through a sample-barcoded 5' primer and a J-beta primer mix, a second PCR was run for roughly 6 to 12 cycles. MiXCR, applied by TCRdb to the 5' RACE reads, yields one record per CDR3 protein. The sample has 650,000 or so distinct CDR3 sequences, over 40% seen once. Sequencing was performed on blood. These receptors all come from a woman aged 80 or over in good health.

This clonotype was seen only once. Written as DNA, the CDR3 is TGTGCCAGCAGAGGGGGCTTGAACACTGAAGCTTTCTTT. Protein product: CASRGGLNTEAFF. V usage is TRBV7-3 and J usage is TRBJ1-1, with 7 bases fitting TRBD1. Germline CDR1 SGHTA, CDR2 FQGTGA. This CDR3 contains 13 residues. After removal of 6 bases from V and 0 bases from J, the junction contained 1 base not matched to a gene. The full variable domain, completed using reference TRBV7-3 and TRBJ1-1, is GAGVSQTPSNKVTEKGKYVELRCDPISGHTALYWYRQSLGQGPEFLIYFQGTGAADDSGLPNDRFFAVRPEGSVSTLKIQRTERGDSAVYLCASRGGLNTEAFFGQGTRLTVV.

The chain combines TRBV9 with TRBJ2-3; 7 bases map to TRBD2. V trimming: 2 bases; J trimming: 4 bases; junction bases outside the gene matches: 4. The CDR3 has 14 residues. The V gene's germline CDR1 is SGDLS and CDR2 YYNGEE. The CDR3 nucleotides are TGTGCCAGCAGCGTGACTAGCTCACCAGATACGCAGTATTTT. This encodes CASSVTSSPDTQYF.

This clonotype was observed at least ten times. The chain links TRBV6-5 to TRBJ2-5; TRBD1 might be the D (8 bases). Germline CDR1 MNHEY, CDR2 SVGAGI. The CDR3 consists of 14 residues. Trimming left V 2 bases short and J 5 bases short, with 12 bases between. The CDR3 spells CASSYSGTGETQYF. CDR3 DNA: TGTGCCAGCAGTTACAGCGGGACAGGCGAGACCCAGTACTTC.

The rearrangement joins TRBV28 to TRBJ1-5; D might be TRBD1 (6 bases). Germline loops: CDR1 MDHEN, CDR2 SYDVKM. V was pared by 4 bases and J by 7 bases, with 20 bases between. This CDR3 is built from 16 residues. The CDR3 here is CASSSSTGILGQPQHF. The CDR3 DNA is TGTGCCAGCAGTTCCAGTACAGGGATTTTGGGGCAGCCCCAGCATTTT.

Comment on this clonotype: This could be a read error, since a much larger clone is one nucleotide away. The chain has TRBV27 and TRBJ1-5; D may be TRBD1 (6 bases). CDR1 is MNHEY and CDR2 is SMNVEV in the germline V gene (reference sequence). CDR3 length: 14 residues. The CDR3 region is CAGRIQGRDQPQHF. CDR3 in DNA: TGTGCCGGCAGAATACAGGGTCGCGATCAGCCCCAGCATTTT.

This clonotype turned up a few times. The chain has TRBV2 and TRBJ2-7; D uncertain. V dropped 3 bases and J dropped 0 bases, with 12 bases sitting between them. This CDR3 is 15 amino acids long. The germline CDR1 and CDR2 sequences are SNHLY and FYNNEI. As DNA, the CDR3 is TGTGCCAGCAGTGACGGCCAGGCCCACTCCTACGAGCAGTACTTC. Its translation: CASSDGQAHSYEQYF.

The chain carries TRBV4-2 and TRBJ2-5; 7 bases fit TRBD1. Germline values: CDR1 LGHNA, CDR2 YNFKEQ. The CDR3 is made up of 14 amino acids. J gave up 5 bases and V 1 base, and 4 bases lay outside the gene matches. CDR3 region: CASSQALTGETQYF. DNA for the CDR3: TGTGCCAGCAGCCAAGCCTTGACAGGGGAGACCCAGTACTTC.

V is TRBV5-1 and J is TRBJ2-7, with 10 bases that match TRBD1. CDR3 length: 15 amino acids. J was trimmed by 1 base and V by 4 bases; bases with no gene match: 5. Germline assignment: CDR1 SGHRS and CDR2 YFSETQ. CDR3 in amino acids: CASSPGQGISYEQYF. CDR3 nucleotides: TGCGCCAGCAGCCCGGGACAGGGGATTTCCTACGAGCAGTACTTC.

This clonotype was detected only a few times. V and J are TRBV20-1 and TRBJ2-1; D perhaps matches TRBD1 (6 bases). Germline lookup yields CDR1 DFQATT and CDR2 SNEGSKA (reference sequence). CDR3 length equals 13 residues. Trimming removed 0 bases at V and 6 bases at J, with 9 bases between. This CDR3 is CSARESRGNEQFF. The CDR3 region has the DNA TGCAGTGCTAGAGAATCCAGGGGCAATGAGCAGTTCTTC.

This clonotype has ten or more counts. The chain uses TRBV9 and TRBJ2-5; 10 bases map to TRBD2. In germline, CDR1 is SGDLS, CDR2 YYNGEE. The J segment lost 0 bases and the V segment lost 4 bases, leaving 12 bases of the junction unmatched. The CDR3 totals 18 residues. For the CDR3, the DNA is TGTGCCAGCAGCCCCTCTAGCGGGGGATTGGGGTACCAAGAGACCCAGTACTTC. Translation: CASSPSSGGLGYQETQYF.

This clonotype showed up many times. This chain connects TRBV28 to TRBJ2-1; 16 nucleotides line up with TRBD2. This CDR3 is 14 amino acids long. V trimming: 6 bases; J trimming: 14 bases; junction bases outside the gene matches: 7. CDR1 and CDR2 from the germline V gene are MDHEN and SYDVKM. This chain's CDR3 is CASSPGTSGGVKFF. DNA of the CDR3: TGTGCCAGCAGCCCAGGGACTAGCGGGGGGGTTAAGTTCTTC.

The gene calls are TRBV27 and TRBJ1-5; D perhaps matches TRBD1 (6 bases). The CDR3 runs to 15 residues. Germline V gene lookup returns CDR1 MNHEY and CDR2 SMNVEV (reference sequence). The germline V and J ends were trimmed by 7 bases and 5 bases, with 18 bases remaining between them. The chain's CDR3 is CASTLLQGGDQPQHF. In nucleotides, the CDR3 is TGTGCCAGCACCCTCTTACAGGGAGGCGATCAGCCCCAGCATTTT.